This TCR beta chain was recovered during a study of T cells after yellow fever vaccination. Trimming at V came to 5 bases and at J to 1 base, leaving 7 bases not matched to a gene. The germline V gene has CDR1 SQVTM and CDR2 ANQGSEA. This CDR3 comprises 15 residues. This clonotype was observed at least ten times. Its antigen is unknown. Study outcomes and limitations: Repertoires sorted by FACS could include abundant clonotypes that are contaminants from the bulk population.

Synthesis of TCR cDNA relied on 5'RACE template switching, which attached a universal primer site and UMIs. Via MiXCR, TCRdb re-called the 5' RACE reads, giving one row per CDR3 protein. The data contain some 350,000 distinct CDR3 sequences, 6.2% of them singletons. This chain joins TRBV29-1 and TRBJ2-5, with 10 bases identical to TRBD2. The sequencing here drew on PBMCs, taken 5 days after the yellow fever booster vaccination. The sequence derives from a man aged 25 to 45 who received the YFV17D yellow fever vaccine. The DNA for the CDR3 is TGCAGCGTTCGGACAGGGACTAGCGCCCAAGAGACCCAGTACTTC. This sequence encodes CSVRTGTSAQETQYF.